Each of the 27 T cell receptor beta chains below was sequenced from the same sample in a study of shared clonotypes between healthy human individuals. Profiling relied on immunoSEQ multiplex PCR, and the TCRdb table lists in-frame clones only, not all of them. The table shows roughly 550,000 clones, with about 95% occurring only once. Positive CCR7 selection of CD45RO-negative cells yielded the naive CD8 cells, and terminally differentiated effector memory CD45RA+ cells were excluded. Sequencing used naive CD8+ T cells sorted from blood. These receptors were taken from a woman aged 30 to 39 in good health.

A single count supports this clone. This sequence joins TRBV7-6 and TRBJ1-3; unclear D gene. Trimming removed 1 base at V and 4 bases at J, with 14 bases between. This CDR3 region has 16 residues. CDR1 and CDR2 from the germline V gene are SGHVS and FNYEAQ. CDR3 protein: CASSLESEGVGNTIYF. In DNA form, the CDR3 reads TGTGCCAGCAGCTTAGAATCCGAGGGAGTGGGAAACACCATATATTTT.

V is TRBV6-5 and J is TRBJ1-2; 9 bases agree with TRBD1. The germline gives CDR1 MNHEY, CDR2 SVGAGI. The trim removed 2 bases at V and 0 bases at J, leaving 4 bases unmatched. The CDR3 is 16 amino acids. The chain's CDR3 is CASSYGTGWTNYGYTF. The DNA for the CDR3 is TGTGCCAGCAGTTACGGGACAGGGTGGACTAACTATGGCTACACCTTC.

The chain uses TRBV27 and TRBJ2-3; D might be TRBD1 (7 bases). V was shortened by 5 bases and J by 4 bases, with 16 bases between the two germline ends. CDR3 length equals 15 residues. Germline V gene data show CDR1 as MNHEY and CDR2 as SMNVEV (reference sequence). The CDR3 coding sequence is TGTGCCAGCAGTCCCTGGGGCAGGGGGGCAGATACGCAGTATTTT. Its translation: CASSPWGRGADTQYF.

V is TRBV27 and J is TRBJ1-4; no firm D call. Trimming removed 3 bases from V and 4 bases from J, with 9 bases in between. From germline, CDR1 is MNHEY and CDR2 SMNVEV (reference sequence). The CDR3 contains 14 residues. CDR3 in DNA: TGTGCCAGCAGTTTTTCCCTCGGTAATGAAAAACTGTTTTTT. Its protein product is CASSFSLGNEKLFF.

V gene TRBV4-1 combines with J gene TRBJ2-2; D may be TRBD1 (6 bases). Trimming shortened V by 1 base and J by 0 bases, and 15 bases separated the two germline ends. CDR3 length: 18 amino acids. Germline-derived CDR1 and CDR2 are MGHRA and YSYEKL. The CDR3 here is CASSQAPGEGANTGELFF. For the CDR3, the DNA is TGCGCCAGCAGCCAAGCTCCTGGCGAGGGGGCGAACACCGGGGAGCTGTTTTTT.

This sequence joins TRBV4-1 and TRBJ2-2, with D perhaps TRBD2 (5 bases). The CDR3 is made up of 16 amino acids. The V and J ends lost 1 base and 4 bases respectively, with 13 bases between them. The germline V gene encodes CDR1 MGHRA and CDR2 YSYEKL. This chain's CDR3 is CASSQAVGLLTGELFF. In nucleotides, the CDR3 is TGCGCCAGCAGCCAAGCGGTAGGACTCCTCACCGGGGAGCTGTTTTTT.

This chain connects TRBV30 to TRBJ1-5, with D maybe TRBD1 (6 bases). CDR1 and CDR2 (germline): GTSNPN, SVGIG (reference sequence). V dropped 2 bases and J dropped 0 bases, with 11 bases sitting between them. The CDR3 extends over 15 amino acids. The CDR3 coding sequence is TGTGCCTGGAGTTACAGGGAAGATAGCAATCAGCCCCAGCATTTT. It yields the protein CAWSYREDSNQPQHF.

V and J are TRBV7-8 and TRBJ2-4, with TRBD2 matching over 11 bases. With V trimmed by 3 bases and J by 4 bases, 14 bases remained unmatched. Germline V gene data show CDR1 as SGHVS and CDR2 as FQNEAQ. This CDR3 spans 19 amino acids. The CDR3 coding sequence is TGTGCCAGCAGCTTCGGGGTTGTCGGGACTAGCGGATGGAAAAACATTCAGTACTTC. It is translated as CASSFGVVGTSGWKNIQYF.

The chain has TRBV20-1 and TRBJ2-5; D is unclear. The J call may be mistaken, given a closer DNA end match to TRBJ2-7. CDR1 and CDR2 (germline): DFQATT, SNEGSKA (reference sequence). The CDR3 is made up of 11 amino acids. CDR3 protein: CSVGQNYEQYF. The CDR3, as DNA: TGCAGTGTTGGGCAGAACTACGAGCAGTACTTC.

V and J are TRBV27 and TRBJ2-7; 7 nucleotides match TRBD2. This CDR3 is built from 14 residues. Looked up from germline, CDR1 is MNHEY and CDR2 is SMNVEV (reference sequence). Trimming took 4 bases from V and 5 from J; bases not matched to a gene: 8. Here the CDR3 reads CASSSTSVENEQYF. DNA of the CDR3: TGTGCCAGCAGTTCCACTAGCGTGGAAAACGAGCAGTACTTC.

The chain carries TRBV7-9 and TRBJ2-1, with unresolved D. Germline V lookup: CDR1 SEHNR, CDR2 FQNEAQ (reference sequence). The CDR3 covers 14 residues. V shed 3 bases and J shed 7 bases, with 13 bases lying between them. CDR3 region: CASSLAPSMNEQFF. In DNA form, the CDR3 reads TGTGCCAGCAGCTTGGCCCCCAGTATGAATGAGCAGTTCTTC.

This sequence joins TRBV4-1 and TRBJ2-2; 13 nucleotides agree with TRBD2. Germline V lookup: CDR1 MGHRA, CDR2 YSYEKL. V shed 4 bases, J shed 5 bases, and the junction held 7 bases outside the gene matches. The CDR3 runs to 17 residues. CDR3 DNA sequence: TGCGCCAGCAGCCCCCGGACTAGCGGGAGTAAAACCGGGGAGCTGTTTTTT. It translates to CASSPRTSGSKTGELFF.

V usage is TRBV7-2 and J usage is TRBJ2-2; 12 bases match TRBD2. The ends lost 6 bases at V and 0 bases at J; junction bases unmatched: 5. Germline CDR1 and CDR2: SGHTA and FQGNSA. This CDR3 is 17 amino acids long. DNA for the CDR3: TGTGCCAGCAGGTTGGGACTAGCGGGCGCGAACACCGGGGAGCTGTTTTTT. The encoded protein is CASRLGLAGANTGELFF.

The V gene is TRBV11-2, the J gene TRBJ2-4; the D call may be TRBD1 or TRBD2 (6 bases each). This CDR3 is 15 amino acids long. Trimming pared 2 bases from V and 3 bases from J, leaving 11 bases between. Germline V CDR1 and CDR2: SGHAT, FQNNGV. The CDR3 here is CASSLQGGSKNIQYF. In DNA form, the CDR3 reads TGTGCCAGCAGCTTACAAGGGGGGAGCAAAAACATTCAGTACTTC.

This clone is a singleton in its sample. The J gene is TRBJ2-7, the V gene TRBV19; 8 bases agree with TRBD2. The CDR3 spans 15 residues. CDR1 is LNHDA and CDR2 is SQIVND in the germline V gene (reference sequence). The V gene end was trimmed by 3 bases and the J gene end by 4 bases; junction bases not matched to a gene: 8. Written as DNA, the CDR3 is TGTGCCAGTAGTATTGGGAGCGGGAGCAGTTACGAGCAGTACTTC. It yields the protein CASSIGSGSSYEQYF. The variable domain in full, completed from reference TRBV19 and TRBJ2-7, reads DGGITQSPKYLFRKEGQNVTLSCEQNLNHDAMYWYRQDPGQGLRLIYYSQIVNDFQKGDIAEGYSVSREKKESFPLTVTSAQKNPTAFYLCASSIGSGSSYEQYFGPGTRLTVT.

On this clone: Because the CDR3 is missing its conserved closing phenylalanine or tryptophan, this is likely a read error. The chain uses TRBV7-9 and TRBJ2-7; D remains ambiguous. Germline CDR1 SEHNR, CDR2 FQNEAQ (reference sequence). The CDR3 runs 12 residues. The V and J ends lost 5 bases and 1 base respectively, with 6 bases between them. In nucleotides, the CDR3 is TGTGCCAGCAGCGCCCGATCCTACGAGCAGTACCTC. Translation: CASSARSYEQYL.

This chain uses TRBV27 with TRBJ2-2; 10 bases map to TRBD2. The CDR3 sequence is 15 residues long. From germline, CDR1 is MNHEY and CDR2 SMNVEV (reference sequence). Germline trimming cut 3 bases from V and 7 bases from J; bases unmatched to any gene: 5. The DNA of the CDR3 is TGTGCCAGCAGTTTGCTAGCGGGAGCGGGCGGGGAGCTGTTTTTT. Translation: CASSLLAGAGGELFF.

The chain carries TRBV15 and TRBJ2-1; D gene unclear. CDR3 size: 12 residues. The ends were cut back, 3 bases at V and 7 bases at J, with 7 bases in the middle. From germline, CDR1 is LNHNV and CDR2 YYDKDF (reference sequence). CDR3 loop: CATSRGNNEQFF. The CDR3 DNA sequence: TGTGCCACCAGCAGGGGGAATAATGAGCAGTTCTTC.

V gene TRBV11-2 combines with J gene TRBJ1-2, with 9 bases that match TRBD1. This CDR3 contains 14 residues. In germline, CDR1 is SGHAT, CDR2 FQNNGV. J gave up 8 bases and V 6 bases, and 10 bases lay outside the gene matches. CDR3 residues: CASRPPGTGLGYTF. The CDR3 nucleotides read TGTGCCAGCAGACCCCCCGGGACAGGGTTGGGCTACACCTTC.

The genes are TRBV11-3 and TRBJ2-1, with 10 bases fitting TRBD2. V lost 4 bases and J lost 4; bases outside the gene matches: 7. CDR3 length: 16 residues. Germline CDR1 reads SGHNT; CDR2 reads YENEEA. CDR3 loop: CASSSSSGSVYNEQFF. The CDR3 DNA sequence: TGTGCCAGCAGCTCTTCTAGCGGGAGCGTGTACAATGAGCAGTTCTTC.

The chain is built from TRBV11-2 and TRBJ2-2; 7 bases are shared with TRBD1. V gave up 5 bases and J gave up 0 bases; unmatched junction bases: 6. Germline-derived CDR1 and CDR2 are SGHAT and FQNNGV. The CDR3 covers 16 residues. The chain's CDR3 is CASSPRQGANTGELFF. The CDR3, as DNA: TGTGCCAGCAGCCCACGACAGGGAGCGAACACCGGGGAGCTGTTTTTT. Together with reference TRBV11-2 and TRBJ2-2, the CDR3 gives the full variable domain: EAGVAQSPRYKIIEKRQSVAFWCNPISGHATLYWYQQILGQGPKLLIQFQNNGVVDDSQLPKDRFSAERLKGVDSTLKIQPAKLEDSAVYLCASSPRQGANTGELFFGEGSRLTVL.

This chain uses TRBV28 with TRBJ2-7; TRBD2 matches 12 bases. The CDR3 runs 16 residues. Germline lookup yields CDR1 MDHEN and CDR2 SYDVKM. Unmatched junction bases numbered 10, after V lost 5 bases and J lost 5 bases. The DNA of the CDR3 is TGTGCCAGCAGTAGTGGACTAGCGGGGCGGGGCCACGAGCAGTACTTC. Residues: CASSSGLAGRGHEQYF.

This sequence joins TRBV2 and TRBJ2-7, with D maybe TRBD1 (6 bases). V was shortened by 5 bases and J by 5 bases, with 16 bases between the two germline ends. The CDR3 is made up of 14 amino acids. Germline assignment: CDR1 SNHLY and CDR2 FYNNEI. As DNA, the CDR3 is TGTGCCAGCAGTCCGGTGGGGGCCCTTAACGAGCAGTACTTC. Translated: CASSPVGALNEQYF.

A single count supports this clone. The CDR3 region is CASSERDHNEVDTQYF. The CDR3 nucleotides are TGTGCCAGCAGTGAACGGGACCACAACGAGGTCGATACGCAGTATTTT. The V call is TRBV6-1, the J call TRBJ2-3, with D perhaps given as TRBD1 or TRBD2 (5 bases each). V lost 2 bases and J lost 6, with 18 bases in between. This CDR3 contains 16 residues. The germline V gene encodes CDR1 MNHNS and CDR2 SASEGT.

J is TRBJ2-7 and V is TRBV2, with 9 nucleotides matching TRBD2. Germline V gene sequence: CDR1 SNHLY, CDR2 FYNNEI. The CDR3 has 13 residues. Trimming cost V 6 bases and J 6 bases; bases outside gene matches: 6. Here the CDR3 reads CASRAAGGVEQYF. In DNA, the CDR3 is TGTGCCAGCAGAGCAGCGGGAGGTGTCGAGCAGTACTTC. Drawing the rest from reference TRBV2 and TRBJ2-7, the complete variable domain is EPEVTQTPSHQVTQMGQEVILRCVPISNHLYFYWYRQILGQKVEFLVSFYNNEISEKSEIFDDQFSVERPDGSNFTLKIRSTKLEDSAMYFCASRAAGGVEQYFGPGTRLTVT.

V gene TRBV9 combines with J gene TRBJ2-5; D might be TRBD2 (6 bases). V was cut by 0 bases and J by 3 bases, with 9 bases left in between. CDR3 length equals 14 residues. In germline, CDR1 is SGDLS, CDR2 YYNGEE. CDR3 residues: CASSVAGVEETQYF. In DNA, the CDR3 is TGTGCCAGCAGCGTAGCGGGAGTCGAAGAGACCCAGTACTTC.

V and J are TRBV4-2 and TRBJ2-3; tentatively, D is TRBD1 or TRBD2 (6 bases each). CDR3 length equals 16 residues. Germline assignment: CDR1 LGHNA and CDR2 YNFKEQ. V dropped 0 bases and J dropped 6 bases, with 16 bases sitting between them. CDR3 nucleotides: TGTGCCAGCAGCCAAGAGGGGGCGGGACTTTTGGATACGCAGTATTTT. Protein product: CASSQEGAGLLDTQYF.